The 4 T cell receptor beta chains below all came from one sample that was sequenced in a study of T cell responses to AZD1222 COVID-19 vaccine. Sequencing was performed with immunoSEQ multiplex PCR; in TCRdb, only in-frame clones are kept and a portion is missing. The sample includes roughly 80,000 clones, around four fifths of them seen just once. The input for sequencing was peripheral blood, taken on day 0 of AZD1222 vaccination. The receptors were gathered from an adult in good health.

The chain joins TRBV4-2 to TRBJ2-2, with D perhaps TRBD2 (6 bases). V was pared by 7 bases and J by 8 bases, with 14 bases between. The CDR3 spans 13 residues. Germline loops: CDR1 LGHNA, CDR2 YNFKEQ. CDR3 DNA: TGTGCCAGCATGACTAGACTTTCAGGGGAGCTGTTTTTT. It codes for CASMTRLSGELFF.

This clone appeared a few times. The J gene is TRBJ1-6, the V gene TRBV9; 8 bases are shared with TRBD1. The CDR3 contains 13 residues. CDR1 and CDR2 (germline): SGDLS, YYNGEE. With V trimmed by 7 bases and J by 13 bases, 10 bases remained unmatched. CDR3 amino acids: CASGDRGPQPLHF. In DNA form, the CDR3 reads TGTGCCAGCGGAGACAGGGGCCCTCAGCCCCTCCACTTT.

J is TRBJ1-4 and V is TRBV30; the D is unclear. From germline, CDR1 is GTSNPN and CDR2 SVGIG (reference sequence). The CDR3 runs 12 residues. Trimming pared 2 bases from V and 7 bases from J, leaving 8 bases between. For the CDR3, the DNA is TGTGCCTGGAGTACGGGAGCTGAAAAACTGTTTTTT. As protein: CAWSTGAEKLFF.

The rearrangement links TRBV7-9 to TRBJ2-3; D may be TRBD1 (6 bases). Trimming took off 5 bases at V and 1 base at J, with 13 bases between the two ends. Germline CDR1 reads SEHNR; CDR2 reads FQNEAQ (reference sequence). The CDR3 covers 15 residues. CDR3 nucleotide sequence: TGTGCCAGCAGCCCGCCAGGGGTGGGCACAGATACGCAGTATTTT. It is translated as CASSPPGVGTDTQYF.